One sample yielded the 8 T cell receptor beta chains listed below, sequenced in a study of T cells in Graves' hyperthyroidism and ophthalmopathy. There were TCR beta CDR3 regions amplified from RNA transcripts. A first-round RT-PCR of the TCR CDR3 used the HTBI primer set. TCRdb reanalysed the multiplex PCR reads using MiXCR and keeps one entry per CDR3 protein. The sample lists around 560,000 distinct CDR3 sequences; over 15% were seen once. Source material: blood. The receptors come from a woman younger than 30 with Graves' hyperthyroidism.

This chain joins TRBV7-9 and TRBJ2-1; no firm D call. Germline V gives CDR1 SEHNR, CDR2 FQNEAQ (reference sequence). The CDR3 is 18 amino acids. V lost 2 bases to trimming and J lost 0 bases, with 17 bases between them. CDR3 nucleotide sequence: TGTGCCAGCAGCTTATGGGTACCACCATTAATCTCCTACAATGAGCAGTTCTTC. Translated, it gives CASSLWVPPLISYNEQFF.

This clonotype was seen more than once but under ten times. The chain recombines TRBV20-1 with TRBJ2-7; 9 nucleotides line up with TRBD1. Germline CDR1 and CDR2: DFQATT and SNEGSKA (reference sequence). Trimming took 2 bases from V and 4 from J; bases not matched to a gene: 9. CDR3 size: 15 residues. CDR3 region: CSARSGTGSPYEQYF. CDR3 nucleotide sequence: TGCAGTGCTAGATCTGGGACAGGGAGTCCTTACGAGCAGTACTTC.

This rearrangement joins TRBV19 to TRBJ2-7; 7 bases match TRBD2. The V gene's germline CDR1 is LNHDA and CDR2 SQIVND (reference sequence). This CDR3 region has 17 residues. Germline trimming cut 5 bases from V and 0 bases from J; bases unmatched to any gene: 13. CDR3 DNA: TGTGCCAGTAGTTTTACTACGGGAGGCCAGAACTCCTACGAGCAGTACTTC. Amino acid sequence: CASSFTTGGQNSYEQYF.

This clonotype has at least ten counts. The chain couples TRBV11-3 to TRBJ2-1; no clear D gene. This CDR3 is built from 15 residues. Germline V gene data show CDR1 as SGHNT and CDR2 as YENEEA. V was clipped by 1 base and J by 2 bases, with 9 bases between them. The CDR3 here is CASSLAVSTYNEQFF. The DNA for the CDR3 is TGTGCCAGCAGCTTAGCGGTGTCGACCTACAATGAGCAGTTCTTC.

Many counts were recorded for this clonotype. The chain employs TRBV29-1 and TRBJ2-1; 7 bases are a match to TRBD1. V was clipped by 6 bases and J by 0 bases; unmatched bases: 8. This CDR3 region has 15 residues. CDR1 is SQVTM, CDR2 ANQGSEA, per germline. As DNA, the CDR3 is TGCAGCGTCCTAGACAGGGCAAACTCCTACAATGAGCAGTTCTTC. It yields the protein CSVLDRANSYNEQFF.

This clonotype was seen a handful of times. The gene calls are TRBV6-4 and TRBJ2-7, with a possible D match to TRBD1 (5 bases). This CDR3 spans 17 amino acids. Germline V lookup: CDR1 MRHNA, CDR2 SNTAGT. V shed 0 bases and J shed 4 bases, with 19 bases lying between them. CDR3 sequence: CASSDSRASGLGYEQYF. The DNA for the CDR3 is TGTGCCAGCAGTGACTCGAGAGCGTCAGGGCTTGGGTACGAGCAGTACTTC.

This clonotype was found a few times. The rearrangement uses TRBV5-1 and TRBJ2-1; D might be TRBD1 (5 bases). The CDR3 runs 16 residues. CDR1 SGHRS and CDR2 YFSETQ come from the germline V gene. Trimming removed 2 bases from V and 2 bases from J, with 14 bases in between. DNA for the CDR3: TGCGCCAGCAGCTTTCGACAGACTTCGCCCTACAATGAGCAGTTCTTC. The encoded protein is CASSFRQTSPYNEQFF.

Regarding this clonotype: A clone one base away is much larger, so this may be a read error. CDR3 in amino acids: CASSQGSGELVF. The CDR3 DNA follows: TGTGCCAGCAGCCAAGGCAGCGGGGAGCTGGTTTTT. V usage is TRBV3-1 and J usage is TRBJ2-2; 7 bases align to TRBD2. Per germline, CDR1 LGHDT and CDR2 YNNKEL (reference sequence). The CDR3 contains 12 residues.